The 11 T cell receptor beta chains given below trace back to one sample, sequenced in a study of response to subunit inactivated influenza vaccine. TCRdb independently ran MiXCR on the RT-PCR reads; one entry per CDR3 protein. Of a few hundred thousand distinct CDR3 sequences in the sample, roughly 15% were seen once. The specimen comprised PBMCs from blood, sampled roughly 13 days after vaccination. The receptors originated from a man over 45 who received an inactivated influenza vaccine.

The table lists this clonotype with a few counts. The chain joins TRBV5-1 to TRBJ2-7; 8 positions match TRBD2. Germline V gene sequence: CDR1 SGHRS, CDR2 YFSETQ. V shed 0 bases and J 0 bases; nucleotides not matched to a gene: 5. This CDR3 contains 16 residues. CDR3 in DNA: TGCGCCAGCAGCTTGGGGAGTAGCGGGACCTCCTACGAGCAGTACTTC. Its protein product is CASSLGSSGTSYEQYF.

This clonotype came up a few times. The V call is TRBV3-1, the J call TRBJ1-2; D unresolved. V lost 0 bases to trimming and J lost 8 bases, with 13 bases between them. This CDR3 comprises 14 residues. Germline V CDR1 and CDR2: LGHDT, YNNKEL (reference sequence). CDR3 nucleotide sequence: TGTGCCAGCAGCCAAGATGGTCCGGGAGCGGGCTACACCTTC. Its protein is CASSQDGPGAGYTF.

This sequence joins TRBV5-4 and TRBJ1-1; unclear D gene. V lost 1 base to trimming and J lost 5 bases, with 9 bases between them. The CDR3 runs 13 residues. Germline V gives CDR1 SGHNT, CDR2 YYREEE (reference sequence). The CDR3 DNA is TGTGCCAGCAGCTTGCCGGGATGGACTGAAGCTTTCTTT. Amino acids: CASSLPGWTEAFF.

This clonotype was recorded a few times. The V and J genes are TRBV20-1 and TRBJ1-5, with D tentatively TRBD1 (5 bases). The germline V and J ends were trimmed by 0 bases and 2 bases, with 17 bases remaining between them. Germline lookup yields CDR1 DFQATT and CDR2 SNEGSKA (reference sequence). This CDR3 spans 17 amino acids. The CDR3 is CSARDRAGTVRNQPQHF. CDR3 coding DNA: TGCAGTGCTAGAGATAGGGCAGGGACCGTCCGCAATCAGCCCCAGCATTTT.

The table lists this clonotype with many counts. The genes are TRBV20-1 and TRBJ1-2; 7 bases fit TRBD1. The germline V gene encodes CDR1 DFQATT and CDR2 SNEGSKA (reference sequence). The CDR3 extends over 13 amino acids. Losses at the gene ends were 6 bases for V and 4 bases for J; bases not matched to a gene: 8. The CDR3 protein is CSAQQGLGYGYTF. CDR3 in DNA: TGCAGTGCCCAACAGGGGTTGGGCTATGGCTACACCTTC.

The CDR3 DNA is TGTGCCAGCAGCTTAAAGGGACAGGCCAATCAGCCCCAGCATTTT. This codes for CASSLKGQANQPQHF. The gene calls are TRBV7-8 and TRBJ1-5, with TRBD1 identical over 8 bases. The CDR3 runs 15 residues. V shed 2 bases, J shed 3 bases, and the junction held 3 bases outside the gene matches. Looked up from germline, CDR1 is SGHVS and CDR2 is FQNEAQ.

This clonotype appeared a few times. CDR3 DNA: TGCGCCAGCGACACAGGCGGGCTTCTGGAGACCCAGTACTTC. It specifies CASDTGGLLETQYF. V gene TRBV5-1 combines with J gene TRBJ2-5; perhaps D is TRBD1 or TRBD2 (5 bases each). In germline, CDR1 is SGHRS, CDR2 YFSETQ. The V end lost 7 bases, the J end lost 5 bases, and 18 bases lay between the germline ends. The CDR3 has 14 residues.

V is TRBV20-1 and J is TRBJ2-7; D is possibly TRBD1 (6 bases). Trimming cost V 0 bases and J 6 bases, with 15 bases left between them. The CDR3 extends over 14 amino acids. Germline CDR1 reads DFQATT; CDR2 reads SNEGSKA (reference sequence). The CDR3 DNA follows: TGCAGTGCTAGAGATGTGGGGGCCAGGGTCGAGCAGTACTTC. Translation: CSARDVGARVEQYF.

This clonotype occurred a few times. V gene TRBV5-8 combines with J gene TRBJ2-5; D is perhaps TRBD2 (5 bases). Germline CDR1 SGHTS, CDR2 YDEGEE. This CDR3 has 13 residues. With 2 bases removed from V and 4 bases from J, the gap between germline ends came to 9 bases. The CDR3 DNA is TGTGCCAGCAGCTTACGGAGGACAGAGACCCAGTACTTC. Its protein is CASSLRRTETQYF.

In its sample, this clonotype was seen a few times. This chain uses TRBV12-3 or TRBV12-4 with TRBJ2-6; a possible D gene is TRBD1 (6 bases). The V and J ends lost 5 bases and 4 bases respectively, with 15 bases between them. There are 16 residues in the CDR3. CDR3 region: CASSNPGARGANVLTF. DNA for the CDR3: TGTGCCAGCAGTAACCCAGGGGCGCGAGGGGCCAACGTCCTGACTTTC.

Only a few counts were recorded for this clonotype. The V and J genes are TRBV5-1 and TRBJ2-7; 8 nucleotides align to TRBD1. Germline loops: CDR1 SGHRS, CDR2 YFSETQ. The CDR3 is 14 amino acids. V dropped 4 bases and J dropped 7; count of bases not matched to a gene: 10. CDR3 residues: CASSPGGQGEEQYF. The CDR3 nucleotides read TGCGCCAGCAGCCCCGGCGGACAGGGTGAGGAGCAGTACTTC.